The 2 T cell receptor beta chains listed next were all sequenced from one sample in a study of identical twins. TCRdb used MiXCR to reprocess the 5' RACE reads, holding one entry per CDR3 protein. Among 250,000 to 350,000 distinct CDR3 sequences, less than 9.5% were seen once, and the ten largest hold approximately 7%. This sample was also put to use in a study of yellow fever vaccine responses in identical twins.

The sample comprised CD8+ T cells sorted from blood. The origin of the receptors is a woman between 18 and 29 years old in good health.

The table lists this clonotype with many counts. V and J are TRBV20-1 and TRBJ2-7, with D tentatively TRBD2 (5 bases). The CDR3 sequence is 13 residues long. V lost 0 bases and J lost 13, with 19 bases in between. CDR1 DFQATT and CDR2 SNEGSKA come from the germline V gene (reference sequence). Here the CDR3 reads CSARDLGGSATYF. CDR3 coding DNA: TGCAGTGCTAGAGATCTGGGTGGGAGCGCCACATACTTC.

Remarks on this clonotype: One end of the junction is discordant with germline, which a read error may explain. This chain uses TRBV3-1 with TRBJ2-1; D is undetermined. Germline CDR1 and CDR2: LGHDT and YNNKEL (reference sequence). The CDR3 extends over 15 amino acids. The CDR3 loop reads CARSQETVSYNEQFF. For the CDR3, the DNA is TGTGCCAGAAGCCAAGAGACGGTCTCCTACAATGAGCAGTTCTTC.